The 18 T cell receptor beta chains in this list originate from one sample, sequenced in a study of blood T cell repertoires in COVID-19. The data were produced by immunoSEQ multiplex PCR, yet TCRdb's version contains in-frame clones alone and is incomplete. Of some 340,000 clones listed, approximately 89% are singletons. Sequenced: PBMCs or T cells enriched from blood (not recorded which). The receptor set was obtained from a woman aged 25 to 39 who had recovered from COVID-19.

Here the CDR3 reads CASRVGQVRRAFF. The CDR3 DNA sequence: TGTGCCAGCAGGGTCGGACAGGTTCGAAGGGCTTTCTTT. The chain is built from TRBV2 and TRBJ1-1; 7 bases map to TRBD1. The CDR3 runs to 13 residues. With V trimmed by 6 bases and J by 11 bases, 12 bases remained unmatched. Germline CDR1 and CDR2: SNHLY and FYNNEI. Variable domain in full (rest from reference TRBV2 and TRBJ1-1): EPEVTQTPSHQVTQMGQEVILRCVPISNHLYFYWYRQILGQKVEFLVSFYNNEISEKSEIFDDQFSVERPDGSNFTLKIRSTKLEDSAMYFCASRVGQVRRAFFGQGTRLTVV.

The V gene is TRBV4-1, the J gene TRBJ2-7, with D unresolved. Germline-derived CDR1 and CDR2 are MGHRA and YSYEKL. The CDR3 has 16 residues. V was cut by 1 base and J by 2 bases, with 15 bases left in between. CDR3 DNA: TGCGCCAGCAGCCAAGCGCCGCCGGGTATCGCCTACGAGCAGTACTTC. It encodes CASSQAPPGIAYEQYF.

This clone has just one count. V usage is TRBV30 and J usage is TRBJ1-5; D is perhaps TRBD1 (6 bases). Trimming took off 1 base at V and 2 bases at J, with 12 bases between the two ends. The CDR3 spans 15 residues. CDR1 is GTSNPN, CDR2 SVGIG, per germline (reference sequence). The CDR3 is CAWSAHRDGNQPQHF. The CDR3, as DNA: TGTGCCTGGAGTGCACACAGGGATGGCAATCAGCCCCAGCATTTT.

This CDR3 reads CASSSVGHRDRGQDTQYF. The DNA for the CDR3 is TGTGCCAGCAGTTCGGTCGGTCACCGGGACAGGGGGCAAGATACGCAGTATTTT. The chain uses TRBV28 and TRBJ2-3, with 12 bases that match TRBD1. Germline lookup yields CDR1 MDHEN and CDR2 SYDVKM. The J segment lost 5 bases and the V segment lost 4 bases, leaving 13 bases of the junction unmatched. The CDR3 runs 18 residues.

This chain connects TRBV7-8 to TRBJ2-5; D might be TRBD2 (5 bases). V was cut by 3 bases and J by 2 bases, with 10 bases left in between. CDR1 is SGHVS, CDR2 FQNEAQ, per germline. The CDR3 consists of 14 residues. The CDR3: CASSFPPGQETQYF. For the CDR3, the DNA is TGTGCCAGCAGCTTCCCGCCGGGGCAAGAGACCCAGTACTTC.

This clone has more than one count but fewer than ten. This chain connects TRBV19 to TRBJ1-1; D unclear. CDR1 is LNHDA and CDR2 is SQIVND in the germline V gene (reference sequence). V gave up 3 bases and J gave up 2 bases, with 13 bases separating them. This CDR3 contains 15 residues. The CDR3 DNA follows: TGTGCCAGTAGTATGTTCTCCGGGGTTAACACTGAAGCTTTCTTT. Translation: CASSMFSGVNTEAFF. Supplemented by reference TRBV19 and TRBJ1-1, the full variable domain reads DGGITQSPKYLFRKEGQNVTLSCEQNLNHDAMYWYRQDPGQGLRLIYYSQIVNDFQKGDIAEGYSVSREKKESFPLTVTSAQKNPTAFYLCASSMFSGVNTEAFFGQGTRLTVV.

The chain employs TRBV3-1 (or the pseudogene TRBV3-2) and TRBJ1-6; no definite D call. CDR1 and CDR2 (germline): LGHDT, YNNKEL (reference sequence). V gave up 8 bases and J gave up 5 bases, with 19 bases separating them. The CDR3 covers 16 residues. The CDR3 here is CASSLLPQDHNSPLHF. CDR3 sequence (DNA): TGTGCCAGCTCCCTACTGCCGCAGGATCATAATTCACCCCTCCACTTT.

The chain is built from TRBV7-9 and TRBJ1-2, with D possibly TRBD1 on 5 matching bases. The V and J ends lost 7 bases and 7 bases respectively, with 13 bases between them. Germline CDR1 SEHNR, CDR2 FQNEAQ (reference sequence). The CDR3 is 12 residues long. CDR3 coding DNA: TGTGCCAGCACCGTCGATCAGGGTGGCTACACCTTC. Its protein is CASTVDQGGYTF.

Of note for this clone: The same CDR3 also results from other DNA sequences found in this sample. CDR3 bases: TGTGCCAGCAGCCAAGGGCAGGGCGACACTGAAGCTTTCTTT. Its translation: CASSQGQGDTEAFF. The V call is TRBV3-1 (or the pseudogene TRBV3-2), the J call TRBJ1-1; D may be TRBD1 (5 bases). This CDR3 is built from 14 residues. From germline, CDR1 is LGHDT and CDR2 YNNKEL (reference sequence). V was clipped by 1 base and J by 3 bases, with 9 bases between them.

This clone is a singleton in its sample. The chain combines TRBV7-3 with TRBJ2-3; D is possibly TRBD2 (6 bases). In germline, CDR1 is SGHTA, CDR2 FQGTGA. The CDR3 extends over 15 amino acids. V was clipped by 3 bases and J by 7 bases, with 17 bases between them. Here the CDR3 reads CASSLLPGAGNTQYF. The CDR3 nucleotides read TGTGCCAGCAGCTTGCTCCCGGGAGCTGGGAATACGCAGTATTTT.

CDR3 sequence: CASSKVSGQGYYEQYF. Written as DNA, the CDR3 is TGTGCCAGCAGCAAAGTATCGGGACAGGGATACTACGAGCAGTACTTC. This chain connects TRBV21-1 to TRBJ2-7; the table's TRBD1 call for D was not verified on the DNA. TRBV21-1 is termed a pseudogene. This CDR3 is built from 16 residues.

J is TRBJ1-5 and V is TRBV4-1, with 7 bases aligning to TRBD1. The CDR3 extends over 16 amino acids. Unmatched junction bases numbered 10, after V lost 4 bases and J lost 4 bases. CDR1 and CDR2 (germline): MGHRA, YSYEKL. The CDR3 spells CASSLRTGVRNQPQHF. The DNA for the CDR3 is TGCGCCAGCAGCCTTCGTACAGGGGTGCGGAATCAGCCCCAGCATTTT.

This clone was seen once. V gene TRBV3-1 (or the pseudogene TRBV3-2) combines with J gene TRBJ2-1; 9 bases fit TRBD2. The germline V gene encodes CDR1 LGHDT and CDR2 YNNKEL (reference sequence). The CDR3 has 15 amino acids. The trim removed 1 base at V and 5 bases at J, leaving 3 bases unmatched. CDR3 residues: CASSQGLAGNNEQFF. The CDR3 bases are TGTGCCAGCAGCCAAGGGCTAGCGGGGAACAATGAGCAGTTCTTC.

The CDR3 nucleotides read TGTGCCAGCAGCTTGGGGGGGGTAAGCACAGATACGCAGTATTTT. Translating gives CASSLGGVSTDTQYF. The chain employs TRBV5-4 and TRBJ2-3; D is perhaps TRBD2 (6 bases). Germline V gene lookup returns CDR1 SGHNT and CDR2 YYREEE (reference sequence). This CDR3 comprises 15 residues. V dropped 0 bases and J dropped 0 bases, with 8 bases sitting between them.

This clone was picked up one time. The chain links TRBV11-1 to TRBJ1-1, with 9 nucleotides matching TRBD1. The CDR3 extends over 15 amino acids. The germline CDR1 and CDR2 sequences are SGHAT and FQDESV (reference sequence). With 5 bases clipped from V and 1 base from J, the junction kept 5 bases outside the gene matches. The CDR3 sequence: CASSGRDRENTEAFF. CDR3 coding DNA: TGTGCCAGCAGCGGCCGGGACAGGGAGAACACTGAAGCTTTCTTT.

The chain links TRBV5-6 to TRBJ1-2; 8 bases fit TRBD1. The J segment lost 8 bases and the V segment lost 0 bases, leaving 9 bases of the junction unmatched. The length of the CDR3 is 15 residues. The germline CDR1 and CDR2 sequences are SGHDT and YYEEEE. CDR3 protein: CASSLGGQGYEGYTF. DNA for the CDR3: TGTGCCAGCAGCTTGGGAGGACAGGGCTATGAGGGCTACACCTTC.

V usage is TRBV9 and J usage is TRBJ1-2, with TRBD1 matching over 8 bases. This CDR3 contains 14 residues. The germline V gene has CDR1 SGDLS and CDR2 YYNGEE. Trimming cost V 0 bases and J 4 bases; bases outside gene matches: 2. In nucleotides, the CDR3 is TGTGCCAGCAGCGTAGGGACAGGGCGCTATGGCTACACCTTC. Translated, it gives CASSVGTGRYGYTF.

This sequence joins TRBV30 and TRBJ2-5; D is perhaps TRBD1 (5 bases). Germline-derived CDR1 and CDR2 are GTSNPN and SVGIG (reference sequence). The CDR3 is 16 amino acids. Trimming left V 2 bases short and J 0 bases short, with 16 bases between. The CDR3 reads CAWSLPRVSYQETQYF. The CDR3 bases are TGTGCCTGGAGTTTGCCCAGGGTATCCTACCAAGAGACCCAGTACTTC.